Here is one T cell receptor (beta chain) with its context. The target antigen is unknown. The PCR employed 60 Vbeta primers together with 13 Jbeta primers. Profiling relied on immunoSEQ multiplex PCR, and the TCRdb table lists in-frame clones only, not all of them. This table has 85,000 to 130,000 clones, roughly four fifths appearing once. This record comes from a study of cytomegalovirus exposure and HLA in healthy donors. Overall study findings and caveats: Judged likely to be a sequencing artifact was a cluster of highly shared sequence variants.

Trimming took 5 bases from V and 6 from J, leaving 13 bases between them. The CDR3 is 13 residues long. Germline V gene lookup returns CDR1 SGHVS and CDR2 FQNEAQ. Sequenced sample: PBMCs. The clonotype was recovered from a man aged 50-59 years in good health and CMV-seronegative. The chain joins TRBV7-8 to TRBJ1-2; the D gene is possibly TRBD1 (5 bases). The CDR3: CASSPSGGDGYTF. The CDR3 DNA follows: TGTGCCAGCAGCCCATCCGGGGGGGATGGCTACACCTTC.